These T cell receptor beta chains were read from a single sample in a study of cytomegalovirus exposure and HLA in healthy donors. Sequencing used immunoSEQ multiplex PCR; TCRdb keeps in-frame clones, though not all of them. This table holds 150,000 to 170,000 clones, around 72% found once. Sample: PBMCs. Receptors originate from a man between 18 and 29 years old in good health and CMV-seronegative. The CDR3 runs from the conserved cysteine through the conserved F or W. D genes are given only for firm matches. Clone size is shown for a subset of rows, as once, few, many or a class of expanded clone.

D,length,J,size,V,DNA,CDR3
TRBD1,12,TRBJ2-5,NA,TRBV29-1,TGCAGCGACAGGGGGCGCAGGGAGACCCAGTACTTC,CSDRGRRETQYF
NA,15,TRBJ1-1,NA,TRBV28,TGTGCCAGCAGTTTAGGGTCAGGGCCCGGCACTGAAGCTTTCTTT,CASSLGSGPGTEAFF
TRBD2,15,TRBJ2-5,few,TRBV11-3,TGTGCCAGCAGCTTGGGGAGGCAGGGAGGGGAGACCCAGTACTTC,CASSLGRQGGETQYF
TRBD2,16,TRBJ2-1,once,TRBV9,TGTGCCAGCAGCGTAGCTGTGGGACTAGCGGGCAATGAGCAGTTCTTC,CASSVAVGLAGNEQFF
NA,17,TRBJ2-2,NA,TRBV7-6,TGTGCCAGCAGCCCCCGTCAGGGGCGGATTAACACCGGGGAGCTGTTTTTT,CASSPRQGRINTGELFF
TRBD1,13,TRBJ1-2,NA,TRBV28,TGTGCCAGCAGTTCGGGACAGAACTATGGCTACACCTTC,CASSSGQNYGYTF
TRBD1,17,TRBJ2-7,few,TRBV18,TGTGCCAGCTCACCACGAATGATGGGACAGGGGTCCTACGAGCAGTACTTC,CASSPRMMGQGSYEQYF
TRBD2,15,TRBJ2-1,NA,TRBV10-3,TGTGCCATCAGTGACGGGGGGAGGGATGGGAATGAGCAGTTCTTC,CAISDGGRDGNEQFF
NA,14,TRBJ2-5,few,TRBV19,TGTGCCAGTAGTTGGAGTAGTAACCAAGAGACCCAGTACTTC,CASSWSSNQETQYF
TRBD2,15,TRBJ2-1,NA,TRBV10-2,TGCGCCAGCAGTGAGTCGACGGCGGGAGGGAATGAGCAGTTCTTC,CASSESTAGGNEQFF
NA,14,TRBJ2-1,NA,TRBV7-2,TGTGCCAGCAGCCCCCATTCCGGGTACAATGGGCAGTTCTTC,CASSPHSGYNGQFF
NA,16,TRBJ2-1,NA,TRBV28,TGTGCCAGCAGTATCCTAGCGTCTAGCTCCTACAATGAGCAGTTCTTC,CASSILASSSYNEQFF
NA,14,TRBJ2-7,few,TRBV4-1,TGCGCCAGCAGCCAAGGATATGAGCCCTACGAGCAGTACTTC,CASSQGYEPYEQYF
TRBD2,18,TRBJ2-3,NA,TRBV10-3,TGTGCCATCAGTAAAGCTCCCGGACTAGCGGGAGGGGGAGATACGCAGTATTTT,CAISKAPGLAGGGDTQYF
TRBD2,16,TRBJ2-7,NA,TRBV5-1,TGCGCCAGCAGGTCCGAAACGGGAGGGGCGCCCTACGAGCAGTACTTC,CASRSETGGAPYEQYF
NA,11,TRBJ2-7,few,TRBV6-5,TGTGCCAGCAGTGGCTTCTACGAGCAGTACTTC,CASSGFYEQYF
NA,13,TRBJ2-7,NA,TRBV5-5,TGTGCCAGCAGCTTGGTGACTCTGGGCGAGCAGTACTTC,CASSLVTLGEQYF
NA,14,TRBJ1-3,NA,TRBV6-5,TGTGCCAGCACCACCACAGGGACTGGAAACACCATATATTTT,CASTTTGTGNTIYF
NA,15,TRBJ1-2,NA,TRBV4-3,TGCGCCAGCAGCCAACACAGGTTTTATAACTATGGCTACACCTTC,CASSQHRFYNYGYTF
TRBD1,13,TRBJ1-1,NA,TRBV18,TGTGCCAGCTCACCCCCAGGGGGCACTGAAGCTTTCTTT,CASSPPGGTEAFF
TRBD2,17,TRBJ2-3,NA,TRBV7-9,TGTGCCAGCAGCTTAGGGGGACTAGCGGGAGAGGGAGATACGCAGTATTTT,CASSLGGLAGEGDTQYF
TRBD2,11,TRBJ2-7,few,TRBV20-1,TGCAGTGCTCCCGGGAGGAACGAGCAGTACTTC,CSAPGRNEQYF
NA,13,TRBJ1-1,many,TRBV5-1,TGCGCCAGCAGCTTGGGTGGTTCTAATGAAGCTTTCTTT,CASSLGGSNEAFF
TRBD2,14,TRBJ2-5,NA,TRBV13,TGTGCCAGCAGTTCCACTAGCGGCTTGGAGACCCAGTACTTC,CASSSTSGLETQYF
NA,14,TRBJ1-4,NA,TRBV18,TGTGCCAGCTCAGAGGGGGCAACTAATGAAAAACTGTTTTTT,CASSEGATNEKLFF
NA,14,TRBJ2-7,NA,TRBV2,TGTGCCAGCAGTGACCAGGGAAGCTCCTACGAGCAGTACTTC,CASSDQGSSYEQYF
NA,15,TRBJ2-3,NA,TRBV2,TGTGCCAGCAGCCTCCGGGATCCAACCACAGATACGCAGTATTTT,CASSLRDPTTDTQYF
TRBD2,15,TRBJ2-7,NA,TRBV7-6,TGTGCCAGCAGCTTAGGAGCTAGCGGGAATTACGAGCAGTACTTC,CASSLGASGNYEQYF
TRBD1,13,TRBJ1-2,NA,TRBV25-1,TGTGCCAGCAGTGCCCAGACAGGGTCTGGCTACACCTTC,CASSAQTGSGYTF
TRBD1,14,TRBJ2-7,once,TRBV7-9,TGTGCCAGCTCCCGATCGGGACAGGCCTACGAGCAGTACTTC,CASSRSGQAYEQYF
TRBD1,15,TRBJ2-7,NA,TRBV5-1,TGCGCCAGCAGCTTGGGACAGGGGTACCCCTACGAGCAGTACTTC,CASSLGQGYPYEQYF
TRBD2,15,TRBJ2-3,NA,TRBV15,TGTGCCACCAGCGGACGCGGGGGGGTCGTGGATACGCAGTATTTT,CATSGRGGVVDTQYF
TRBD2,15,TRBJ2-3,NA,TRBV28,TGTGCCAGCAGTTTCAGCGGGACCAGCACAGATACGCAGTATTTT,CASSFSGTSTDTQYF
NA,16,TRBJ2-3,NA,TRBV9,TGTGCCAGCAGCTTCCCAGGGGGAGGACTCACAGATACGCAGTATTTT,CASSFPGGGLTDTQYF
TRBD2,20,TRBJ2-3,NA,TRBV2,TGTGCCAGCAGTGGGTCGTCGGGACTAGCGGGAGGGGTCCCCACAGATACGCAGTATTTT,CASSGSSGLAGGVPTDTQYF
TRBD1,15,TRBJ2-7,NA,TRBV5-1,TGCGCCAGCACCCCCATGGGACAGTCTTTTTACGAGCAGTACTTC,CASTPMGQSFYEQYF
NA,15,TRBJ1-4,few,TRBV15,TGTGCCACCAGCGCATCGGGAGAGATAAGTGAAAAACTGTTTTTT,CATSASGEISEKLFF
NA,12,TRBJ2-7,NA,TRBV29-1,TGCAGCGGGAGGGAATCGGGGTACGAGCAGTACTTC,CSGRESGYEQYF
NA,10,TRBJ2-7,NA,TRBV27,TGTGCCAGCACGAGGTACGAGCAGTACTTC,CASTRYEQYF
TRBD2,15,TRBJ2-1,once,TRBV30,TGTGCCTGGAGTGTAGAGGCGGGAGGGTACAATGAGCAGTTCTTC,CAWSVEAGGYNEQFF
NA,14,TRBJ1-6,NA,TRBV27,TGTGCCAGCAGTATCACAGGGTCGCATTCACCCCTCCACTTT,CASSITGSHSPLHF
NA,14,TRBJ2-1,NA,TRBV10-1,TGCGCCAGCAGTGTGGGGAGAGCTTCTGATGAGCAGTTCTTC,CASSVGRASDEQFF
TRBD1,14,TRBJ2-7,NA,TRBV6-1,TGTGCCAGCAGTGGTAGACAGGGGGCCAACGAGCAGTACTTC,CASSGRQGANEQYF
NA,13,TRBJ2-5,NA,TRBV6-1,TGTGCCAGCGCCCGGGGTGGTCAAGAGACCCAGTACTTC,CASARGGQETQYF
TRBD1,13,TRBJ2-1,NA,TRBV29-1,TGCAGCGTCCGGGACAGGGTCCACAATGAGCAGTTCTTC,CSVRDRVHNEQFF
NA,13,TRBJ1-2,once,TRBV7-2,TGTGCCAGCAGCTTCCGGGGGGTGGATGGCTACACCTTC,CASSFRGVDGYTF
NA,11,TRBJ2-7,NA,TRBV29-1,TGCAGCGTTAGTGGGAGCTACGAGCAGTACTTC,CSVSGSYEQYF
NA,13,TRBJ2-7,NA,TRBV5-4,TGTGCCAGCAGCTTGGTAGGGGTGGGCGAGCAGTACTTC,CASSLVGVGEQYF
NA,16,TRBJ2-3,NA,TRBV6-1,TGTGCCAGCAGTGAAGCGCCTAGCGCCCACCTAGATACGCAGTATTTT,CASSEAPSAHLDTQYF
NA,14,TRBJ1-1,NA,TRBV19,TGTGCCAGTAGCCGACGGGCTGCGGGGACTGAAGCTTTCTTT,CASSRRAAGTEAFF